Presented here are 20 T cell receptor beta chains from one specimen sequenced in a study of blood T cells in healthy people across ages. A J-beta primer mix and a sample-barcoded 5' primer were used in a second PCR of about 7 to 12 cycles. TCRdb redid the calling of the 5' RACE reads with MiXCR, one entry per CDR3 protein. The sample shows 1.5 million to 2 million distinct CDR3 sequences, around 48% of them seen only once. Sequencing was done on a sample of blood. The receptors were gathered from a woman aged 40 to 50 in good health.

The chain uses TRBV6-2 or TRBV6-3 and TRBJ2-5; 12 bases align to TRBD1. Germline values: CDR1 MNHEY, CDR2 SVGEGT. V gave up 5 bases and J gave up 6 bases; unmatched junction bases: 4. The CDR3 length is 14 residues. The CDR3 sequence is CASSGTGGWKTQYF. CDR3 sequence (DNA): TGTGCCAGCAGTGGGACAGGGGGCTGGAAGACCCAGTACTTC.

This chain connects TRBV19 to TRBJ2-1; TRBD2 is a possible D gene (6 bases). Germline V gene lookup returns CDR1 LNHDA and CDR2 SQIVND (reference sequence). CDR3 length: 12 amino acids. The V and J ends lost 5 bases and 5 bases respectively, with 7 bases between them. Here the CDR3 reads CASSAGHNEQFF. CDR3 coding DNA: TGTGCCAGTAGTGCGGGGCACAATGAGCAGTTCTTC. The entire variable domain, with the rest obtained from reference TRBV19 and TRBJ2-1, is as follows: DGGITQSPKYLFRKEGQNVTLSCEQNLNHDAMYWYRQDPGQGLRLIYYSQIVNDFQKGDIAEGYSVSREKKESFPLTVTSAQKNPTAFYLCASSAGHNEQFFGPGTRLTVL.

This clonotype has more than one count but fewer than ten. This chain joins TRBV13 and TRBJ2-1; D tentatively reads TRBD1 or TRBD2 (5 bases each). The CDR3 loop spans 13 amino acids. Trimming stripped 6 bases from V and 4 bases from J, with 10 bases between. Germline CDR1 is PRHDT and CDR2 is FYEKMQ (reference sequence). CDR3 nucleotide sequence: TGTGCCAGCAGAGGGGACCTATACAATGAGCAGTTCTTC. Amino acids: CASRGDLYNEQFF.

This clonotype came up a few times. The V and J genes are TRBV28 and TRBJ2-5; 7 nucleotides align to TRBD2. Per the germline V gene, CDR1 is MDHEN and CDR2 is SYDVKM. The CDR3 sequence is 14 residues long. The junction had 5 bases not matched to a gene; V was cut back by 5 bases and J by 2 bases. CDR3 loop: CASSPSGRQETQYF. The CDR3 DNA reads TGTGCCAGCAGTCCATCCGGGAGGCAAGAGACCCAGTACTTC.

This clonotype was recorded once. This chain joins TRBV5-5 and TRBJ2-7; D is unresolved. Germline CDR1 is SGHKS and CDR2 is YYEKEE (reference sequence). The CDR3 loop spans 16 amino acids. V shed 4 bases and J shed 3 bases, with 20 bases lying between them. In DNA, the CDR3 is TGTGCCAGCAGCAACTCCGCCGTCTGGGGTAACTACGAGCAGTACTTC. It specifies CASSNSAVWGNYEQYF.

This chain uses TRBV4-2 with TRBJ1-4; D ambiguous. Germline-derived CDR1 and CDR2 are LGHNA and YNFKEQ. The CDR3 length is 13 residues. V was shortened by 0 bases and J by 12 bases, with 11 bases between the two germline ends. The CDR3 nucleotides are TGTGCCAGCAGCCAAGAGCGCCTGGGAGAACTGTTTTTT. The encoded protein is CASSQERLGELFF.

This clonotype was seen more than once but under ten times. This sequence joins TRBV7-2 and TRBJ1-2; D is uncertain. Trimming took 3 bases from V and 3 from J, leaving 5 bases between them. Germline CDR1 SGHTA, CDR2 FQGNSA. The CDR3 contains 12 residues. CDR3 amino acids: CASSFEDYGYTF. CDR3 nucleotide sequence: TGTGCCAGCAGCTTTGAGGACTATGGCTACACCTTC.

To note about this clonotype: A much larger clonotype is one base distant, so this may be a read error. The chain joins TRBV10-3 to TRBJ2-5; no definite D call. The last part of the DNA fits TRBJ2-7 better; the J call may be wrong. The length of the CDR3 is 14 residues. Per germline, CDR1 ENHRY and CDR2 SYGVKD. The CDR3 protein is CAITSDRKTCEQYF. In DNA, the CDR3 is TGTGCCATCACCTCTGACCGAAAGACCTGCGAGCAGTACTTC.

This clonotype was detected only a few times. The chain carries TRBV5-4 and TRBJ2-3, with D tentatively TRBD1 (6 bases). The CDR3 is made up of 12 amino acids. Deletions cut 3 bases from V and 8 bases from J, with 10 bases between. The germline CDR1 and CDR2 sequences are SGHNT and YYREEE (reference sequence). The CDR3 protein is CASSSDRGTQYF. CDR3 coding DNA: TGTGCCAGCAGCTCGGACAGAGGTACGCAGTATTTT.

The rearrangement uses TRBV28 and TRBJ1-2; D ambiguous. Trimming shortened V by 6 bases and J by 7 bases, and 15 bases separated the two germline ends. The CDR3 totals 13 residues. The germline gives CDR1 MDHEN, CDR2 SYDVKM. The CDR3 DNA reads as TGTGCCAGCAGCGCTTACGGGAGTCGTGGCTACACCTTC. Translation: CASSAYGSRGYTF.

The rearrangement links TRBV27 to TRBJ1-1, with a possible D match to TRBD1 (5 bases). This CDR3 is built from 13 residues. The germline V gene has CDR1 MNHEY and CDR2 SMNVEV (reference sequence). V dropped 7 bases and J dropped 0 bases, with 9 bases sitting between them. The CDR3 sequence: CASKTGVNTEAFF. The CDR3, as DNA: TGTGCCAGCAAGACGGGGGTGAACACTGAAGCTTTCTTT.

The V call is TRBV20-1, the J call TRBJ1-5; 8 nucleotides match TRBD1. V was pared by 6 bases and J by 1 base, with 8 bases of the junction left unmatched. The germline CDR1 and CDR2 sequences are DFQATT and SNEGSKA (reference sequence). This CDR3 region has 15 residues. CDR3 amino acids: CSARGTGRSNQPQHF. The CDR3 DNA reads TGCAGTGCGCGAGGGACAGGTAGAAGCAATCAGCCCCAGCATTTT.

The V call is TRBV6-1, the J call TRBJ2-3, with D perhaps TRBD1 (5 bases). Germline V gives CDR1 MNHNS, CDR2 SASEGT. The CDR3 covers 14 residues. V was clipped by 8 bases and J by 2 bases, with 14 bases between them. The CDR3 reads CASLGQINTDTQYF. The DNA for the CDR3 is TGTGCCAGCCTGGGGCAGATAAACACAGATACGCAGTATTTT.

This clonotype was detected a few times. The J gene is TRBJ1-2, the V gene TRBV28; tentative D call: TRBD1 (5 bases). CDR3 length equals 14 residues. Trimming took off 4 bases at V and 6 bases at J, with 15 bases between the two ends. Germline assignment: CDR1 MDHEN and CDR2 SYDVKM. CDR3 in amino acids: CASSSLPGTHGYTF. In DNA form, the CDR3 reads TGTGCCAGCAGTTCCCTCCCCGGGACTCATGGCTACACCTTC.

The CDR3 loop reads CASSEGLSSGANVLTF. The DNA of the CDR3 is TGTGCCAGCAGTGAAGGACTGAGCTCTGGGGCCAACGTCCTGACTTTC. The gene calls are TRBV6-1 and TRBJ2-6, with unresolved D. CDR1 is MNHNS and CDR2 is SASEGT in the germline V gene. CDR3 size: 16 residues. Trimming stripped 1 base from V and 0 bases from J, with 7 bases between.

This sequence joins TRBV12-3 or TRBV12-4 and TRBJ2-5; the D gene is possibly TRBD2 (6 bases). The V and J ends lost 6 bases and 1 base respectively, with 15 bases between them. The CDR3 totals 15 residues. The CDR3 reads CASSPMGRIQETQYF. CDR3 DNA sequence: TGTGCCAGCAGCCCTATGGGGAGGATCCAAGAGACCCAGTACTTC.

In its sample, this clonotype was seen a few times. The chain joins TRBV4-1 to TRBJ2-6; perhaps TRBD1 as D (6 bases). V shed 1 base and J shed 0 bases, with 16 bases lying between them. This CDR3 spans 19 amino acids. The germline CDR1 and CDR2 sequences are MGHRA and YSYEKL. CDR3 region: CASSQVLARGGSGANVLTF. CDR3 DNA: TGCGCCAGCAGCCAAGTTTTGGCTCGAGGGGGCTCTGGGGCCAACGTCCTGACTTTC.

V is TRBV4-3 and J is TRBJ1-2; possible D gene TRBD1, 5 bases. The germline V gene encodes CDR1 LGHNA and CDR2 YSLEER. The V gene lost 0 bases and the J gene lost 8 bases, with 13 bases spanning the gap. This CDR3 contains 14 residues. The CDR3 nucleotides are TGCGCCAGCAGCCAAGATGCCGTGACAGTCGGCTACACCTTC. It translates to CASSQDAVTVGYTF.

The chain links TRBV28 to TRBJ2-5; 9 bases are shared with TRBD1. Trimming took 5 bases from V and 13 from J; bases not matched to a gene: 17. This CDR3 has 15 residues. Germline CDR1 reads MDHEN; CDR2 reads SYDVKM. As DNA, the CDR3 is TGTGCCAGCAGTCCCCACCGGCGGGGGACAGGGTTGCTGTACTTC. This sequence encodes CASSPHRRGTGLLYF.

This clonotype came up a few times. This chain joins TRBV9 and TRBJ1-4, with unresolved D. Trimming shortened V by 4 bases and J by 8 bases, and 18 bases separated the two germline ends. This CDR3 has 15 residues. Germline-derived CDR1 and CDR2 are SGDLS and YYNGEE. The CDR3 loop is CASSSEGFGREKLFF. CDR3 nucleotide sequence: TGTGCCAGCAGCTCAGAAGGGTTTGGCAGGGAAAAACTGTTTTTT. The variable domain in full, completed from reference TRBV9 and TRBJ1-4, reads DSGVTQTPKHLITATGQRVTLRCSPRSGDLSVYWYQQSLDQGLQFLIQYYNGEERAKGNILERFSAQQFPDLHSELNLSSLELGDSALYFCASSSEGFGREKLFFGSGTQLSVL.